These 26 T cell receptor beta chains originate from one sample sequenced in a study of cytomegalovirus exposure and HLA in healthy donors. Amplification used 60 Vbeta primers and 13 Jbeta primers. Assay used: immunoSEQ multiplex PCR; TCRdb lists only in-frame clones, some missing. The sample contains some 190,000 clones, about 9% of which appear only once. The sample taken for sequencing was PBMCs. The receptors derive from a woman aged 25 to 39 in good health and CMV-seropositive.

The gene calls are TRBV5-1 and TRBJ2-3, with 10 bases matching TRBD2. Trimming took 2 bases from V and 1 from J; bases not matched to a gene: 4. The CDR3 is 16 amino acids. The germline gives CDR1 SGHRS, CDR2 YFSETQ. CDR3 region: CASSFSLAGGTDTQYF. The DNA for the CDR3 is TGCGCCAGCAGCTTCAGTCTAGCGGGAGGCACAGATACGCAGTATTTT.

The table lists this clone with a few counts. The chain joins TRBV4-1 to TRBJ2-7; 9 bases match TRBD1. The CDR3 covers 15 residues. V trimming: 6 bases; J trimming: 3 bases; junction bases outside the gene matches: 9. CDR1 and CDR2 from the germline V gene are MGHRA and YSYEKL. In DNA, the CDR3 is TGCGCCAGCAGTCTTTTCGGGACAGGGAACTACGAGCAGTACTTC. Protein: CASSLFGTGNYEQYF.

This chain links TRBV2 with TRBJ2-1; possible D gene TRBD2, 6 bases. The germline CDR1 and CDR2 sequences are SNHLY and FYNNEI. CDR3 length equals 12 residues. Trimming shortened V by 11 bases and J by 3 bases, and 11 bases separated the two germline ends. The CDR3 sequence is CACGGNYNEQFF. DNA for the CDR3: TGTGCCTGCGGAGGGAACTACAATGAGCAGTTCTTC.

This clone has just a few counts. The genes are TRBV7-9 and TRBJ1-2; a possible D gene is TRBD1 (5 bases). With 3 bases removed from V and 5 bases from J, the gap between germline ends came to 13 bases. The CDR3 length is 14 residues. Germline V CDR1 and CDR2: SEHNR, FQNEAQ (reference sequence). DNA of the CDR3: TGTGCCAGCAGCTTTGGGGGGGGTGCTTATGGCTACACCTTC. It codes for CASSFGGGAYGYTF.

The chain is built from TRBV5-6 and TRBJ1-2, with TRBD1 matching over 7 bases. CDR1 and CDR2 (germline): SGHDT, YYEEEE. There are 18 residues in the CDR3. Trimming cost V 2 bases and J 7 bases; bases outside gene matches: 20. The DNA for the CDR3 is TGTGCCAGCAGCTTCTCTGTAGACAGGGTTTTCGGTGGTCGTGGCTACACCTTC. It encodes CASSFSVDRVFGGRGYTF.

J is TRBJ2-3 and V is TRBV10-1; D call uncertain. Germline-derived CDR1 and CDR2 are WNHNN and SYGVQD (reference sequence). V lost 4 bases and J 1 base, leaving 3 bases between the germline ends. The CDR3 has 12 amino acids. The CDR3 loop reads CASSGGTDTQYF. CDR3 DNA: TGCGCCAGCAGTGGCGGCACAGATACGCAGTATTTT.

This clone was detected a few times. The CDR3 spells CASSTTGTSGYEQYF. In DNA, the CDR3 is TGTGCCAGCAGCACGACCGGGACTAGCGGCTACGAGCAGTACTTC. This sequence joins TRBV5-4 and TRBJ2-7; TRBD2 matches 11 bases. From germline, CDR1 is SGHNT and CDR2 YYREEE (reference sequence). Trimming at V came to 4 bases and at J to 3 bases, leaving 6 bases not matched to a gene. This CDR3 comprises 15 residues. Looking up the rest from reference TRBV5-4 and TRBJ2-7 gives the full variable domain: ETGVTQSPTHLIKTRGQQVTLRCSSQSGHNTVSWYQQALGQGPQFIFQYYREEENGRGNFPPRFSGLQFPNYSSELNVNALELDDSALYLCASSTTGTSGYEQYFGPGTRLTVT.

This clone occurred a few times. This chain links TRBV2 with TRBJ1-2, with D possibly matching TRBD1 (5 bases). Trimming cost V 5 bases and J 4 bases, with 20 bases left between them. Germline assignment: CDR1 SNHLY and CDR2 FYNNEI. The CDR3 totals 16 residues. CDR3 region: CASSNALRQGFYGYTF. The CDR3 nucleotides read TGTGCCAGCAGTAACGCCCTTCGGCAGGGTTTCTATGGCTACACCTTC. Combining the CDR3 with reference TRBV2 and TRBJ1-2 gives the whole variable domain EPEVTQTPSHQVTQMGQEVILRCVPISNHLYFYWYRQILGQKVEFLVSFYNNEISEKSEIFDDQFSVERPDGSNFTLKIRSTKLEDSAMYFCASSNALRQGFYGYTFGSGTRLTVV.

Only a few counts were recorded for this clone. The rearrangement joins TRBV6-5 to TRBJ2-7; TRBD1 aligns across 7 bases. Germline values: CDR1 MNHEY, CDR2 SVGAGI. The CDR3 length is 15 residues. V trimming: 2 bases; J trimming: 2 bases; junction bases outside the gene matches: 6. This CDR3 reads CASSYQGQAPYEQYF. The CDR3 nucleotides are TGTGCCAGCAGTTACCAAGGACAGGCTCCCTACGAGCAGTACTTC.

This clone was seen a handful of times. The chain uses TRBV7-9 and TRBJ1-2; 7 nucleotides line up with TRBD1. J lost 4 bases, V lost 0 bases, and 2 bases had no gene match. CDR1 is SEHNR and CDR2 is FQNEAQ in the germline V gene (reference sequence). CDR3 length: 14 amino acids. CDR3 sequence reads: CASSLAGTVYGYTF. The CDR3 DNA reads TGTGCCAGCAGCTTAGCCGGGACAGTCTATGGCTACACCTTC. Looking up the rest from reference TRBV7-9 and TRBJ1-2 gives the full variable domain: DTGVSQNPRHKITKRGQNVTFRCDPISEHNRLYWYRQTLGQGPEFLTYFQNEAQLEKSRLLSDRFSAERPKGSFSTLEIQRTEQGDSAMYLCASSLAGTVYGYTFGSGTRLTVV.

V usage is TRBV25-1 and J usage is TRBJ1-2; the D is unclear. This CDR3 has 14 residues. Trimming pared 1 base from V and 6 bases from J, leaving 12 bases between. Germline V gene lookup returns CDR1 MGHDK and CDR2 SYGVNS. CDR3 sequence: CASSESVTAHGYTF. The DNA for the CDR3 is TGTGCCAGCAGTGAATCGGTCACAGCCCATGGCTACACCTTC.

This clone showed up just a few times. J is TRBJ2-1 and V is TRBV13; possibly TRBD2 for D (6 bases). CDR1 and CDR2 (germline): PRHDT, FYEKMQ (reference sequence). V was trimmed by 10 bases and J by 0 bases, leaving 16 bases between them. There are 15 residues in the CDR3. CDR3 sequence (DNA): TGTGCCACCTACCGCGGAGGGAGCTCCTACAATGAGCAGTTCTTC. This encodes CATYRGGSSYNEQFF.

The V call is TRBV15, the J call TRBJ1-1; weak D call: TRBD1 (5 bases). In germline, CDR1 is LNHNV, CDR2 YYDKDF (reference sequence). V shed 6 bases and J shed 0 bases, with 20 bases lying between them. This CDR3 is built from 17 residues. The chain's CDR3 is CATRVTPRQLMNTEAFF. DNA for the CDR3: TGTGCCACCAGAGTTACACCACGACAGCTTATGAACACTGAAGCTTTCTTT.

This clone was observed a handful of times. CDR3 region: CSGWTSGTADTQYF. CDR3 nucleotides: TGCAGCGGGTGGACTAGCGGGACGGCGGATACGCAGTATTTT. The chain is built from TRBV29-1 and TRBJ2-3; 12 bases map to TRBD2. Per the germline V gene, CDR1 is SQVTM and CDR2 is ANQGSEA. The CDR3 totals 14 residues. The V and J ends lost 7 bases and 6 bases, in that order; junction bases with no gene match: 8.

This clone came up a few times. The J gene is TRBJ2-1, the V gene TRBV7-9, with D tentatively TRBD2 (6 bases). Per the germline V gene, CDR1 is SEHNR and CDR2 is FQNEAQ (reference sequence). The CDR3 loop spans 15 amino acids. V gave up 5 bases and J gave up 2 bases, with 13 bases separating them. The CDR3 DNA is TGTGCCAGCAGCCCTACCGGGACTCCCTACAATGAGCAGTTCTTC. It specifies CASSPTGTPYNEQFF.

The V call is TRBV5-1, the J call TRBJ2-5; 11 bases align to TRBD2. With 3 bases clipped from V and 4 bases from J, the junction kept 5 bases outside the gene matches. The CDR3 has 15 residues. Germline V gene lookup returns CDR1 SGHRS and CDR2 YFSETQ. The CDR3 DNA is TGCGCCAGCAGCTGGGGCGGGACTAGCGGAGAGACCCAGTACTTC. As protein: CASSWGGTSGETQYF.

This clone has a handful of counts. The CDR3 coding sequence is TGTGCCAGCCTCTGGACAGGAGGGGTCACCGGGGAGCTGTTTTTT. Amino acid sequence: CASLWTGGVTGELFF. The chain combines TRBV6-1 with TRBJ2-2; D is possibly TRBD1 (7 bases). V was cut by 8 bases and J by 4 bases, with 17 bases left in between. CDR3 size: 15 residues. In germline, CDR1 is MNHNS, CDR2 SASEGT.

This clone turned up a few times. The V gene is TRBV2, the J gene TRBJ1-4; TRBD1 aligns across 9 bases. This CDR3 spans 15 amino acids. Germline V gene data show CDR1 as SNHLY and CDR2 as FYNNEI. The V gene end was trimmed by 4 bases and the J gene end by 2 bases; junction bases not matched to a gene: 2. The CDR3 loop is CASSGDRGTNEKLFF. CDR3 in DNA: TGTGCCAGCAGTGGAGACAGGGGGACTAATGAAAAACTGTTTTTT.

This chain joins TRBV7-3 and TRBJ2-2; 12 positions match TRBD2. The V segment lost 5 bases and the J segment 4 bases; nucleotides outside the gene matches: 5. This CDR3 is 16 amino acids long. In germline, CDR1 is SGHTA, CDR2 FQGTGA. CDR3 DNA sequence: TGTGCCAGCAGCCAGACTAGCGGGAGAGCCACCGGGGAGCTGTTTTTT. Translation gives CASSQTSGRATGELFF.

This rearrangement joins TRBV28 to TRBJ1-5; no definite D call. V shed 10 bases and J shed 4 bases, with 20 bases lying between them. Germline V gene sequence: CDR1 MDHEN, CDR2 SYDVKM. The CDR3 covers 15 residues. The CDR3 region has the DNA TGTGCCACCCATGACGGCCAGGTTCGTAATCAGCCCCAGCATTTT. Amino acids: CATHDGQVRNQPQHF.

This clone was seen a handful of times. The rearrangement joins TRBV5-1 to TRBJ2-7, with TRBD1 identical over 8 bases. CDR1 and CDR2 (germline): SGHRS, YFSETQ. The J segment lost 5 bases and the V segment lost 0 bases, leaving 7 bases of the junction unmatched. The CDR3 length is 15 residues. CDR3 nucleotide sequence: TGCGCCAGCAGCTTGGCCCCGGGACAGGTGAACGAGCAGTACGTC. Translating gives CASSLAPGQVNEQYV.

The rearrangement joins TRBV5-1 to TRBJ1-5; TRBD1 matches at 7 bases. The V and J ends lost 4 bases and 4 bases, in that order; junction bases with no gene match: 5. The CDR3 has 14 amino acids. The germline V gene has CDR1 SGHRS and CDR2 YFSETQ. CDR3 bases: TGCGCCAGCAGCCAGGGACAGCCAAATCAGCCCCAGCATTTT. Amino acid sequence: CASSQGQPNQPQHF.

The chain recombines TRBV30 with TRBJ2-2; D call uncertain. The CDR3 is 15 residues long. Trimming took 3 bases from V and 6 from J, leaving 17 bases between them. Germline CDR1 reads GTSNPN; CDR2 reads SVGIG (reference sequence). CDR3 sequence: CAWSSQNLPSGELFF. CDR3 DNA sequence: TGTGCCTGGAGCTCTCAGAATCTCCCTTCCGGGGAGCTGTTTTTT.

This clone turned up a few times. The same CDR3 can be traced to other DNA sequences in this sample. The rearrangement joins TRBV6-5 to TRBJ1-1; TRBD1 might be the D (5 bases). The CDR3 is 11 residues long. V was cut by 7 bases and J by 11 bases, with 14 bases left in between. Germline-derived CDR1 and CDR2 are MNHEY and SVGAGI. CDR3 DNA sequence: TGTGCCAGCACCTCCGGTCGACAGGCTTTCTTT. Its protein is CASTSGRQAFF.

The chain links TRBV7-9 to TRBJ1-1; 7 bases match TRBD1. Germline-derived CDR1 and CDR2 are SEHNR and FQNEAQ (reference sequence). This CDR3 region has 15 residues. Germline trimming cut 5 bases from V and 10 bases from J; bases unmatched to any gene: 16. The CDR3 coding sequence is TGTGCCAGCAGCAGGGACGGGACAGCGAGCCGGGGAGCTTTCTTT. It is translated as CASSRDGTASRGAFF.

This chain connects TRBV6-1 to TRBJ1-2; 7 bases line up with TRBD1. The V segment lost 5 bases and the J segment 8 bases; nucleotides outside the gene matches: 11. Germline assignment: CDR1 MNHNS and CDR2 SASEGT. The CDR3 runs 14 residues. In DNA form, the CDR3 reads TGTGCCAGCAGTATAGACAGGGAGGTACGGGGCTACACCTTC. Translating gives CASSIDREVRGYTF.